This is a list of T cell receptor beta chains from one sample in a study of OX40 agonist ivuxolimab in advanced cancers. Measured with immunoSEQ multiplex PCR; TCRdb has only the in-frame clones, and not every one. The sample lists over 75,000 clones, approximately 90% occurring once. The sample in question was CD4+ or CD8+ T cells sorted from blood, obtained in a trial of the OX40 agonist ivuxolimab. The receptor source for this set is an adult with an advanced solid tumor such as melanoma, head and neck, liver or kidney cancer. Each CDR3 is given with its conserved first and last residue.

V,J,CDR3
TRBV6-1,TRBJ1-6,CASSRSSYNSPLHF
TRBV29-1,TRBJ2-7,CSVSYADSAGYEQYF
TRBV2,TRBJ1-2,CASSDGGQGWRYTF
TRBV7-3,TRBJ2-2,CASSSRTGAGVNTGELFF
TRBV6-5,TRBJ1-1,CASSYGGGGNTEAFF
TRBV19,TRBJ1-5,CASSIEGEQGGQPQHF
TRBV5-4,TRBJ1-2,CASSFPGRDGYTF
TRBV29-1,TRBJ2-7,CSVREFSGTYEQYF
TRBV19,TRBJ1-1,CASSITWQNNTEAFF
TRBV5-1,TRBJ1-1,CASSLEQGTTEAFF
TRBV27,TRBJ2-2,CASSFHGTANTGELFF
TRBV28,TRBJ1-4,CASSLGQENEKLFF